The 8 T cell receptor beta chains listed next were all sequenced from one sample in a study of blood T cell repertoires in COVID-19 (dated by TCRdb to 2020 to 2021). Receptors were amplified or captured by the immunoSEQ multiplex PCR assay. TCRdb retrieved this table from immuneACCESS and kept in-frame rearrangements only. Not all clones are present; in checked studies, unresolved V genes account for under half, and no reason is known for the remainder. This sample gives about 130,000 clones in total; around 81% of them show up just once. Together, the top ten hold about 4% of the sample. The sequenced material came from peripheral blood. The receptors were gathered from a woman between 50 and 59 years old with acute or convalescent COVID-19.

The chain is built from TRBV7-8 and TRBJ1-5, with TRBD1 as a possible D gene (6 bases). The CDR3 has 15 residues. V shed 6 bases and J shed 0 bases, with 12 bases lying between them. The germline V gene encodes CDR1 SGHVS and CDR2 FQNEAQ. Here the CDR3 reads CASSRTANSNQPQHF. The CDR3 nucleotides read TGTGCCAGCAGTAGGACAGCAAATAGCAATCAGCCCCAGCATTTT.

This clone was seen a few times. The chain couples TRBV19 to TRBJ1-2, with 9 bases matching TRBD1. Germline assignment: CDR1 LNHDA and CDR2 SQIVND (reference sequence). V lost 4 bases and J lost 7; bases outside the gene matches: 7. The length of the CDR3 is 14 residues. This CDR3 is CASSSRDRVGGYTF. As DNA, the CDR3 is TGTGCCAGTAGTAGCCGGGACAGGGTCGGTGGCTACACCTTC.

The chain has TRBV5-4 and TRBJ1-2, with 9 positions matching TRBD1. V dropped 4 bases and J dropped 0; count of bases not matched to a gene: 7. Looked up from germline, CDR1 is SGHNT and CDR2 is YYREEE (reference sequence). The CDR3 extends over 16 amino acids. CDR3 nucleotide sequence: TGTGCCAGCAGCGCCTACCGGGACAGGGCTAACTATGGCTACACCTTC. Translating it yields CASSAYRDRANYGYTF.

This clone was recorded only once. The chain recombines TRBV29-1 with TRBJ1-4; D gene ambiguous. This CDR3 spans 12 amino acids. The germline V gene has CDR1 SQVTM and CDR2 ANQGSEA. Between the trimmed V and J ends, which lost 6 bases and 4 bases, there was a span of 9 bases. CDR3 sequence: CSVKAGNEKLFF. DNA of the CDR3: TGCAGCGTAAAAGCGGGTAATGAAAAACTGTTTTTT. Combining the CDR3 with reference TRBV29-1 and TRBJ1-4 gives the whole variable domain SAVISQKPSRDICQRGTSLTIQCQVDSQVTMMFWYRQQPGQSLTLIATANQGSEATYESGFVIDKFPISRPNLTFSTLTVSNMSPEDSSIYLCSVKAGNEKLFFGSGTQLSVL.

The chain joins TRBV5-6 to TRBJ1-1; 10 positions agree with TRBD1. With V trimmed by 4 bases and J by 0 bases, 12 bases remained unmatched. CDR3 length equals 18 residues. Germline assignment: CDR1 SGHDT and CDR2 YYEEEE. The DNA for the CDR3 is TGTGCCAGCAGCCCTCCTCGGGACAGGGGAGGAATGAACACTGAAGCTTTCTTT. This codes for CASSPPRDRGGMNTEAFF.

This chain connects TRBV5-1 to TRBJ2-3; D is perhaps TRBD1 (8 bases). The V gene's germline CDR1 is SGHRS and CDR2 YFSETQ. V dropped 2 bases and J dropped 0 bases, with 13 bases sitting between them. CDR3 length: 16 amino acids. CDR3 nucleotides: TGCGCCAGCAGCTTTCTACAGGGGGGGAGCACAGATACGCAGTATTTT. Translating it yields CASSFLQGGSTDTQYF.

The rearrangement joins TRBV28 to TRBJ1-3; D remains unclear. The V end lost 3 bases, the J end lost 0 bases, and 6 bases lay between the germline ends. Germline V gene data show CDR1 as MDHEN and CDR2 as SYDVKM. This CDR3 has 14 amino acids. CDR3 protein: CASSLSTSGNTIYF. DNA of the CDR3: TGTGCCAGCAGTTTGTCTACCTCTGGAAACACCATATATTTT.

This clone was seen more than once but under ten times. This chain joins TRBV10-3 and TRBJ1-4; 12 nucleotides match TRBD1. The CDR3 has 15 amino acids. Germline CDR1 reads ENHRY; CDR2 reads SYGVKD. The J segment lost 12 bases and the V segment lost 3 bases, leaving 8 bases of the junction unmatched. The CDR3 coding sequence is TGTGCCATCAGTGACCCGGGACAGGGGGCAGAGGAACTGTTTTTT. Translating it yields CAISDPGQGAEELFF.